This is a list of T cell receptor beta chains from one sample in a study of blood T cell repertoires in COVID-19. The repertoire was sequenced with immunoSEQ multiplex PCR; TCRdb's copy has only in-frame clones and lacks some. The profile covers tens of thousands of clones, with about 80% appearing a single time and around 27% taken by the ten largest. Specimen: peripheral blood. These receptors came from a human donor in a cohort sampled during active COVID-19. CDR3s include the opening cysteine and the closing phenylalanine or tryptophan. The D gene is left open where the match is weak. Not every row has a clone size; where given, it reads once, few, many or a size class.

abundance: once
j_gene: TRBJ2-3
v_gene: TRBV10-2
d_gene: NA
CDR3nt: TGCGCCAGCAGTGAGGTGCAGGGAGGTCCAGATACGCAGTATTTT
CDR3aa: CASSEVQGGPDTQYF

abundance: NA
j_gene: TRBJ2-5
v_gene: TRBV19
d_gene: NA
CDR3nt: TGTGCCAGTAGTATAGTCGCCGGGACACTAGAGACCCAGTACTTC
CDR3aa: CASSIVAGTLETQYF

abundance: NA
j_gene: TRBJ2-3
v_gene: TRBV11-2
d_gene: TRBD2
CDR3nt: TGTGCCAGCAGCTTACCCCTTCATAGCGGGGGGGCCACAGATACGCAGTATTTT
CDR3aa: CASSLPLHSGGATDTQYF

abundance: NA
j_gene: TRBJ1-5
v_gene: TRBV4-1
d_gene: NA
CDR3nt: TGCGCCAGCAGCCAAGATCCTTTAGCTCGGAGGCCCCAGCATTTT
CDR3aa: CASSQDPLARRPQHF

abundance: NA
j_gene: TRBJ2-7
v_gene: TRBV3-1/TRBV3-2
d_gene: NA
CDR3nt: TGTGCCAGCAGCCACGGACAGTTCTACGAGCAGTACTTC
CDR3aa: CASSHGQFYEQYF

abundance: NA
j_gene: TRBJ1-2
v_gene: TRBV5-6
d_gene: TRBD1
CDR3nt: TGTGCCAGCAGAAAAGCCGGACAGGGTTCTAACTATGGCTACACCTTC
CDR3aa: CASRKAGQGSNYGYTF

abundance: once
j_gene: TRBJ2-7
v_gene: TRBV6-6
d_gene: TRBD1
CDR3nt: TGTGCCAGCACCCTAGGGGGACAGGGAGGATACGAGCAGTACTTC
CDR3aa: CASTLGGQGGYEQYF

abundance: NA
j_gene: TRBJ1-5
v_gene: TRBV4-1
d_gene: TRBD1
CDR3nt: TGCGCCAGCAGCCCCGCACAGGGGGCATCTCAGCCCCAGCATTTT
CDR3aa: CASSPAQGASQPQHF

abundance: few
j_gene: TRBJ1-2
v_gene: TRBV4-2
d_gene: NA
CDR3nt: TGTGCCAGCAGCCAAGAGGCCCGGGGAGACTATGGCTACACCTTC
CDR3aa: CASSQEARGDYGYTF

abundance: NA
j_gene: TRBJ1-1
v_gene: TRBV5-8
d_gene: TRBD1
CDR3nt: TGTGCCAGCAGCCTCTCGGGACAGATTAACACTGAAGCTTTCTTT
CDR3aa: CASSLSGQINTEAFF

abundance: NA
j_gene: TRBJ1-2
v_gene: TRBV3-1/TRBV3-2
d_gene: TRBD1
CDR3nt: TGTGCCAGCAGCCAAGGGATCCAGGGGGCGGGAGGCTACACCTTC
CDR3aa: CASSQGIQGAGGYTF

abundance: NA
j_gene: TRBJ1-5
v_gene: TRBV5-5
d_gene: NA
CDR3nt: TGTGCCAGCAGCTTGGCGTGGGGGCCTCAGCCCCAGCATTTT
CDR3aa: CASSLAWGPQPQHF

abundance: NA
j_gene: TRBJ1-1
v_gene: TRBV18
d_gene: NA
CDR3nt: TGTGCCAGCTCACCCCTGCGGAATTCCGCGAGAACGGACACTGAAGCTTTCTTT
CDR3aa: CASSPLRNSARTDTEAFF

abundance: few
j_gene: TRBJ2-5
v_gene: TRBV9
d_gene: NA
CDR3nt: TGTGCCAGCAGCCCGGGGGAAGAGACCCAGTACTTC
CDR3aa: CASSPGEETQYF

abundance: NA
j_gene: TRBJ1-1
v_gene: TRBV9
d_gene: TRBD1
CDR3nt: TGTGCCAGCAGCGTATCCGGGACAGGTAACACTGAAGCTTTCTTT
CDR3aa: CASSVSGTGNTEAFF

abundance: once
j_gene: TRBJ2-2
v_gene: TRBV5-6
d_gene: NA
CDR3nt: TGTGCCAGCAGCTTGGGGACAAGCACCGGGGAGCTGTTTTTT
CDR3aa: CASSLGTSTGELFF

abundance: NA
j_gene: TRBJ2-3
v_gene: TRBV7-2
d_gene: NA
CDR3nt: TGTGCCAGCAGCGGGGGGGCCGGAGATACGCAGTATTTT
CDR3aa: CASSGGAGDTQYF

abundance: NA
j_gene: TRBJ1-2
v_gene: TRBV4-1
d_gene: NA
CDR3nt: TGCGCCAGCAGCCAAGTGCGGCCTAACTATGGCTACACCTTC
CDR3aa: CASSQVRPNYGYTF

abundance: NA
j_gene: TRBJ2-3
v_gene: TRBV11-3
d_gene: NA
CDR3nt: TGTGCCAGCCGCAGTCGTGCTAGCACAGATACGCAGTATTTT
CDR3aa: CASRSRASTDTQYF

abundance: NA
j_gene: TRBJ2-5
v_gene: TRBV2
d_gene: NA
CDR3nt: TGTGCCAGCAGTGAAGCGCAGTTGCCGGGGAGCAGAAGGGAGACCCAGTACTTC
CDR3aa: CASSEAQLPGSRRETQYF

abundance: NA
j_gene: TRBJ2-7
v_gene: TRBV28
d_gene: TRBD1
CDR3nt: TGTGCCAGCAGCCAAGAGGACAGGGCGTACGAGCAGTACTTC
CDR3aa: CASSQEDRAYEQYF

abundance: NA
j_gene: TRBJ1-5
v_gene: TRBV9
d_gene: NA
CDR3nt: TGTGCCAGCAGCGTAGCTGAGAGGGATCAGCCCCAGCATTTT
CDR3aa: CASSVAERDQPQHF

abundance: NA
j_gene: TRBJ2-3
v_gene: TRBV9
d_gene: NA
CDR3nt: TGTGCCAGCAGCGTAGTCGGACACACGGATACGCAGTATTTT
CDR3aa: CASSVVGHTDTQYF

abundance: once
j_gene: TRBJ2-7
v_gene: TRBV5-4
d_gene: TRBD1
CDR3nt: TGTGCCGGAGGAGCAGGGGGCCATATTGACGAGCAGTACTTC
CDR3aa: CAGGAGGHIDEQYF

abundance: NA
j_gene: TRBJ2-5
v_gene: TRBV5-4
d_gene: TRBD2
CDR3nt: TGTGCCAGCAGCTCCCGGACTAGCGGGGGGAGAGAGACCCAGTACTTC
CDR3aa: CASSSRTSGGRETQYF

abundance: few
j_gene: TRBJ2-7
v_gene: TRBV7-9
d_gene: TRBD2
CDR3nt: TGTGCCAGCAGCTCGGGACTAGCGGGGATCTCCTCCTACGAGCAGTACTTC
CDR3aa: CASSSGLAGISSYEQYF

abundance: few
j_gene: TRBJ1-4
v_gene: TRBV6-1
d_gene: TRBD1
CDR3nt: TGTGCCAGCAGAGAAGGGACAGGGGGGTCAGAAAAACTGTTTTTT
CDR3aa: CASREGTGGSEKLFF

abundance: NA
j_gene: TRBJ2-5
v_gene: TRBV5-4
d_gene: TRBD2
CDR3nt: TGTGCCAGCAGCTTCCGGGGCGGGGGAGAGACCCAGTACTTC
CDR3aa: CASSFRGGGETQYF

abundance: NA
j_gene: TRBJ1-1
v_gene: TRBV6-5
d_gene: TRBD1
CDR3nt: TGTGCCAGCAGCCTGGACAGGATGAACACTGAAGCTTTCTTT
CDR3aa: CASSLDRMNTEAFF

abundance: NA
j_gene: TRBJ2-6
v_gene: TRBV19
d_gene: NA
CDR3nt: TGTGCCAGTAGGGGGAAACTAGGCGGCTCTGGGGCCAACGTCCTGACTTTC
CDR3aa: CASRGKLGGSGANVLTF

abundance: NA
j_gene: TRBJ1-2
v_gene: TRBV5-1
d_gene: NA
CDR3nt: TGCGCCAGCAGCAGCACTGGTGACTATGGCTACACCTTC
CDR3aa: CASSSTGDYGYTF

abundance: NA
j_gene: TRBJ2-3
v_gene: TRBV28
d_gene: TRBD1
CDR3nt: TGTGCCAGCACCCTGAGTCCAGGGGGCGCAGATACGCAGTATTTT
CDR3aa: CASTLSPGGADTQYF

abundance: medium-sized
j_gene: TRBJ1-5
v_gene: TRBV5-6
d_gene: TRBD1
CDR3nt: TGTGCCAGCAGCGGGACCGGGACAGGGGTTTGTTGGCAGCCCCAGCATTTT
CDR3aa: CASSGTGTGVCWQPQHF

abundance: NA
j_gene: TRBJ1-3
v_gene: TRBV30
d_gene: TRBD1
CDR3nt: TGTGCCTGGAGTGACCGGACAGGTACTGGAAACACCATATATTTT
CDR3aa: CAWSDRTGTGNTIYF

abundance: NA
j_gene: TRBJ2-7
v_gene: TRBV2
d_gene: TRBD1
CDR3nt: TGTGCCAGCAGGCGTAGGGACAGGGGGCTCAACGAGCAGTACTTC
CDR3aa: CASRRRDRGLNEQYF

abundance: NA
j_gene: TRBJ1-1
v_gene: TRBV12-3/TRBV12-4
d_gene: NA
CDR3nt: TGTGCCAGCAGTTTATTCGGGGATGAAGCTTTCTTT
CDR3aa: CASSLFGDEAFF

abundance: NA
j_gene: TRBJ2-3
v_gene: TRBV6-5
d_gene: TRBD2
CDR3nt: TGTGCCAGCAGTTATTTTAGCGGGGCCACAGATACGCAGTATTTT
CDR3aa: CASSYFSGATDTQYF

abundance: NA
j_gene: TRBJ1-2
v_gene: TRBV12-3/TRBV12-4
d_gene: TRBD1
CDR3nt: TGTGCCAGCGACCGGGACAGGGAAGCTGGCTACACCTTC
CDR3aa: CASDRDREAGYTF

abundance: NA
j_gene: TRBJ2-1
v_gene: TRBV11-3
d_gene: TRBD2
CDR3nt: TGTGCCAGCAGCTTACTTTGGAGCGGGGGCCGTGGTGAGCAGTTCTTC
CDR3aa: CASSLLWSGGRGEQFF

abundance: few
j_gene: TRBJ1-5
v_gene: TRBV18
d_gene: NA
CDR3nt: TGTGCCAGCTCACCCCAGGGAGGGGAGCCCCAGCATTTT
CDR3aa: CASSPQGGEPQHF

abundance: NA
j_gene: TRBJ2-2
v_gene: TRBV5-6
d_gene: NA
CDR3nt: TGTGCCAGCAGCTTGGGGCCCACCGGGGAGCTGTTTTTT
CDR3aa: CASSLGPTGELFF

abundance: NA
j_gene: TRBJ1-5
v_gene: TRBV5-8
d_gene: TRBD1
CDR3nt: TGTGCCAGCAGCGGCCGTCTGGGACAGCCCAATCAGCCCCAGCATTTT
CDR3aa: CASSGRLGQPNQPQHF

abundance: NA
j_gene: TRBJ1-5
v_gene: TRBV7-2
d_gene: NA
CDR3nt: TGTGCCAGCAGCTTTACTGCCCTCAATCAGCCCCAGCATTTT
CDR3aa: CASSFTALNQPQHF

abundance: once
j_gene: TRBJ2-5
v_gene: TRBV18
d_gene: TRBD2
CDR3nt: TGTGCCAGCTCACCCACCTTACTAGCGGGGCAAGAGACCCAGTACTTC
CDR3aa: CASSPTLLAGQETQYF

abundance: NA
j_gene: TRBJ2-3
v_gene: TRBV5-1
d_gene: NA
CDR3nt: TGCGCCAGCAGCTTGGTAGGACAGCGCACAGATACGCAGTATTTT
CDR3aa: CASSLVGQRTDTQYF

abundance: NA
j_gene: TRBJ2-5
v_gene: TRBV4-1
d_gene: NA
CDR3nt: TGCGCCAGCAGCCAGACCGGGACATCAGAGACCCAGTACTTC
CDR3aa: CASSQTGTSETQYF

abundance: NA
j_gene: TRBJ2-5
v_gene: TRBV19
d_gene: NA
CDR3nt: TGTGCCAGTAGTATCCTGGGGCGGGAGACCCAGTACTTC
CDR3aa: CASSILGRETQYF

abundance: NA
j_gene: TRBJ2-1
v_gene: TRBV5-5
d_gene: NA
CDR3nt: TGTGCCAGCAGTGACAGACCGCTCTCCTACAATGAGCAGTTCTTC
CDR3aa: CASSDRPLSYNEQFF

abundance: NA
j_gene: TRBJ1-2
v_gene: TRBV5-1
d_gene: NA
CDR3nt: TGCGCCAGCAGCCGAGACTCCGAATATGGCTACACCTTC
CDR3aa: CASSRDSEYGYTF

abundance: NA
j_gene: TRBJ2-1
v_gene: TRBV29-1
d_gene: NA
CDR3nt: TGCAGCGCGGTGTCCCCCGGGAAGGATGAGCAGTTCTTC
CDR3aa: CSAVSPGKDEQFF

abundance: NA
j_gene: TRBJ1-6
v_gene: TRBV15
d_gene: NA
CDR3nt: TGTGCCACCAGCAGAGGGTCCTTAGGGACACACAATTCACCCCTCCACTTT
CDR3aa: CATSRGSLGTHNSPLHF

abundance: NA
j_gene: TRBJ2-5
v_gene: TRBV5-1
d_gene: TRBD1
CDR3nt: TGCGCCAGCAGCCTGGGACAGGGGAAAGAGACCCAGTACTTC
CDR3aa: CASSLGQGKETQYF

abundance: NA
j_gene: TRBJ2-7
v_gene: TRBV5-6
d_gene: TRBD2
CDR3nt: TGTGCCAGCAGCCCCGGGACTAGCGGCTACGAGCAGTACTTC
CDR3aa: CASSPGTSGYEQYF

abundance: NA
j_gene: TRBJ2-5
v_gene: TRBV5-6
d_gene: TRBD2
CDR3nt: TGTGCCAGCAGCTCACTAGCGGGGCAAGAGACCCAGTACTTC
CDR3aa: CASSSLAGQETQYF

abundance: few
j_gene: TRBJ2-7
v_gene: TRBV4-1
d_gene: NA
CDR3nt: TGCGCCAGCAGCCGGGTGGGCGCTGGAGGCTACGAGCAGTACTTC
CDR3aa: CASSRVGAGGYEQYF